These 18 T cell receptor beta chains were sequenced from one sample in a study of STAT5B mutations in CD4+ large granular lymphocyte leukemia. Sequencing was performed with immunoSEQ multiplex PCR; in TCRdb, only in-frame clones are kept and a portion is missing. The sample lists under 35,000 clones; 85% to 90% were seen once. The sample consisted of CD4+ T cells from blood buffy coats. These receptors were obtained from a human donor in good health.

V is TRBV29-1 and J is TRBJ2-1; D gene uncertain. Germline lookup yields CDR1 SQVTM and CDR2 ANQGSEA. Deletions cut 4 bases from V and 2 bases from J, with 9 bases between. This CDR3 is 13 amino acids long. DNA for the CDR3: TGCAGCGTTGGTGGGCGCGCCTACAATGAGCAGTTCTTC. Protein product: CSVGGRAYNEQFF.

This chain joins TRBV7-9 and TRBJ1-3, with TRBD1 matching over 7 bases. J gave up 2 bases and V 5 bases, and 6 bases lay outside the gene matches. CDR3 length: 15 residues. CDR1 and CDR2 (germline): SEHNR, FQNEAQ (reference sequence). CDR3 loop: CASSGTGDPGNTIYF. CDR3 sequence (DNA): TGTGCCAGCAGCGGTACAGGGGATCCTGGAAACACCATATATTTT. The complete variable domain, with remaining parts taken from reference TRBV7-9 and TRBJ1-3, reads DTGVSQNPRHKITKRGQNVTFRCDPISEHNRLYWYRQTLGQGPEFLTYFQNEAQLEKSRLLSDRFSAERPKGSFSTLEIQRTEQGDSAMYLCASSGTGDPGNTIYFGEGSWLTVV.

This rearrangement joins TRBV6-1 to TRBJ2-3; no clear D. V shed 7 bases and J shed 2 bases, with 16 bases lying between them. This CDR3 is 15 amino acids long. Germline V CDR1 and CDR2: MNHNS, SASEGT. CDR3: CASIRVGLATDTQYF. The DNA of the CDR3 is TGTGCCAGCATTCGGGTGGGCCTCGCCACAGATACGCAGTATTTT.

The chain joins TRBV6-5 to TRBJ1-1; 7 bases map to TRBD1. J was trimmed by 3 bases and V by 10 bases; bases with no gene match: 8. The CDR3 has 13 residues. Germline CDR1 is MNHEY and CDR2 is SVGAGI. This chain's CDR3 is CATLGGRDTEAFF. The CDR3 region has the DNA TGTGCCACCCTAGGGGGCCGGGACACTGAAGCTTTCTTT.

The chain links TRBV6-5 to TRBJ2-3, with a weak D call TRBD2 (5 bases). The germline V gene encodes CDR1 MNHEY and CDR2 SVGAGI. This CDR3 comprises 14 residues. Trimming pared 7 bases from V and 9 bases from J, leaving 20 bases between. The CDR3 here is CASKETKPAWTQYF. CDR3 sequence (DNA): TGTGCCAGCAAGGAGACTAAGCCTGCCTGGACGCAGTATTTT.

The chain has TRBV7-8 and TRBJ2-3; D is unresolved. Per the germline V gene, CDR1 is SGHVS and CDR2 is FQNEAQ. This CDR3 spans 14 amino acids. The V end lost 1 base, the J end lost 2 bases, and 7 bases lay between the germline ends. The chain's CDR3 is CASSLGRNTDTQYF. The CDR3 DNA reads TGTGCCAGCAGCTTAGGCAGGAACACAGATACGCAGTATTTT.

The rearrangement links TRBV6-1 to TRBJ2-1; 13 nucleotides agree with TRBD2. Per germline, CDR1 MNHNS and CDR2 SASEGT. The CDR3 has 14 amino acids. V trimming: 6 bases; J trimming: 9 bases; junction bases outside the gene matches: 5. The CDR3 sequence: CASRLAGGPGEQFF. As DNA, the CDR3 is TGTGCCAGCAGACTAGCGGGAGGGCCGGGTGAGCAGTTCTTC.

V and J are TRBV7-6 and TRBJ1-2, with D tentatively TRBD1 (6 bases). Germline V lookup: CDR1 SGHVS, CDR2 FNYEAQ. The CDR3 consists of 13 residues. V was pared by 4 bases and J by 2 bases, with 8 bases between. The CDR3 bases are TGTGCCAGCAGCTCGGGGGGCAACTATGGCTACACCTTC. Protein product: CASSSGGNYGYTF.

The CDR3 is CASSRTGGPYNEQFF. The CDR3 DNA reads TGTGCCAGTAGTAGGACAGGGGGGCCCTACAATGAGCAGTTCTTC. The chain links TRBV19 to TRBJ2-1; 10 bases fit TRBD1. V trimming: 4 bases; J trimming: 2 bases; junction bases outside the gene matches: 2. Germline V lookup: CDR1 LNHDA, CDR2 SQIVND (reference sequence). CDR3 length: 15 residues.

This rearrangement joins TRBV10-3 to TRBJ2-3; 9 bases agree with TRBD2. The CDR3 length is 17 residues. The trim removed 5 bases at V and 4 bases at J, leaving 13 bases unmatched. Per the germline V gene, CDR1 is ENHRY and CDR2 is SYGVKD. CDR3 loop: CAISSTRAGGPPDTQYF. DNA for the CDR3: TGTGCCATCAGTTCCACCCGGGCGGGAGGGCCACCAGATACGCAGTATTTT.

This clone was seen only once. This chain uses TRBV10-3 with TRBJ2-7; 10 positions match TRBD1. Germline V gene lookup returns CDR1 ENHRY and CDR2 SYGVKD. CDR3 length: 15 amino acids. After removal of 4 bases from V and 0 bases from J, the junction contained 3 bases not matched to a gene. As DNA, the CDR3 is TGTGCCATCAGTGCGGACAGGGGGATCTCCTACGAGCAGTACTTC. Encoded protein: CAISADRGISYEQYF.

The rearrangement links TRBV7-9 to TRBJ2-5; no firm D call. The CDR3 runs 12 residues. Trimming took off 2 bases at V and 4 bases at J, with 5 bases between the two ends. Germline-derived CDR1 and CDR2 are SEHNR and FQNEAQ (reference sequence). The CDR3 region is CASSLFRETQYF. The CDR3 DNA reads as TGTGCCAGCAGCTTATTCCGAGAGACCCAGTACTTC.

The chain employs TRBV28 and TRBJ2-7; tentatively, D is TRBD1 or TRBD2 (5 bases each). Trimming took off 3 bases at V and 5 bases at J, with 14 bases between the two ends. The CDR3 extends over 14 amino acids. Germline V lookup: CDR1 MDHEN, CDR2 SYDVKM. The CDR3, as DNA: TGTGCCAGCAGTTTGCTTGGGACGACACACGAGCAGTACTTC. Protein: CASSLLGTTHEQYF.

There are a few counts of this clone. V gene TRBV9 combines with J gene TRBJ2-7, with 7 bases aligning to TRBD2. CDR3 size: 15 residues. Losses at the gene ends were 0 bases for V and 6 bases for J; bases not matched to a gene: 9. The germline CDR1 and CDR2 sequences are SGDLS and YYNGEE. The CDR3 here is CASSVGGDYPPEQYF. The CDR3 coding sequence is TGTGCCAGCAGCGTAGGAGGGGACTACCCCCCCGAGCAGTACTTC.

This chain joins TRBV27 and TRBJ1-1; D perhaps matches TRBD1 (6 bases). CDR3 length equals 13 residues. From germline, CDR1 is MNHEY and CDR2 SMNVEV (reference sequence). V gave up 3 bases and J gave up 4 bases, with 9 bases separating them. CDR3 bases: TGTGCCAGCAGTTTGGGGGGGCCCACTGAAGCTTTCTTT. Its translation is CASSLGGPTEAFF.

The V gene is TRBV27, the J gene TRBJ2-7; D possibly matches TRBD1 or TRBD2 (5 bases each). From germline, CDR1 is MNHEY and CDR2 SMNVEV (reference sequence). Trimming removed 5 bases at V and 5 bases at J, with 16 bases between. The CDR3 sequence is 14 residues long. The CDR3 DNA sequence: TGTGCCAGCAGTATACGGGGACCCGAGGACGAGCAGTACTTC. It specifies CASSIRGPEDEQYF.

This chain uses TRBV30 with TRBJ2-2; 7 bases agree with TRBD1. After removal of 5 bases from V and 8 bases from J, the junction contained 11 bases not matched to a gene. Germline CDR1 is GTSNPN and CDR2 is SVGIG (reference sequence). This CDR3 spans 14 amino acids. CDR3 protein: CAWATGLDRGELFF. CDR3 coding DNA: TGTGCCTGGGCGACAGGGCTAGATCGTGGGGAGCTGTTTTTT.

The chain couples TRBV5-1 to TRBJ2-1; no clear D gene. The CDR3 extends over 14 amino acids. CDR1 and CDR2 (germline): SGHRS, YFSETQ. Trimming removed 3 bases from V and 4 bases from J, with 11 bases in between. CDR3 sequence reads: CASSYGAAYNEQFF. As DNA, the CDR3 is TGCGCCAGCAGCTACGGTGCTGCTTACAATGAGCAGTTCTTC.